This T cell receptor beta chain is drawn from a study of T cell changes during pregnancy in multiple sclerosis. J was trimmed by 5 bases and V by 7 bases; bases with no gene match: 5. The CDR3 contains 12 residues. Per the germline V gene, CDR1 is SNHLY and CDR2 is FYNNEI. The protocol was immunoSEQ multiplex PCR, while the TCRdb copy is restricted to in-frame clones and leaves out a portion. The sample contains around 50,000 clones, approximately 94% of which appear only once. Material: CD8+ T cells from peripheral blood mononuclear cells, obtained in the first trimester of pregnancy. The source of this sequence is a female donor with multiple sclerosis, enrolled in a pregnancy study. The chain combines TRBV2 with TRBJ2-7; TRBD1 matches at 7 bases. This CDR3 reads CASKGAWDEQYF. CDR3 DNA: TGTGCCAGCAAGGGGGCCTGGGACGAGCAGTACTTC.